One TCR beta chain is described in this entry. The source of the sample is a study of control samples from healthy donors and cancer patients. The V end lost 1 base, the J end lost 4 bases, and 28 bases lay between the germline ends. CDR3 size: 20 residues. The V gene's germline CDR1 is LGHNA and CDR2 YNFKEQ. Sequencing was performed with immunoSEQ multiplex PCR; in TCRdb, only in-frame clones are kept and a portion is missing. Of 150,000 to 200,000 clones in the sample, 90% to 95% were seen once. The rearrangement uses TRBV4-2 and TRBJ1-1; no clear D. Sequencing was carried out using blood. The TCR sequence derives from a woman in her twenties or thirties in good health. The CDR3 sequence: CASSQGTTILRGLGGTEAFF. Here the CDR3 DNA reads TGTGCCAGCAGCCAAGGAACTACGATCCTCAGAGGCTTAGGTGGCACTGAAGCTTTCTTT.